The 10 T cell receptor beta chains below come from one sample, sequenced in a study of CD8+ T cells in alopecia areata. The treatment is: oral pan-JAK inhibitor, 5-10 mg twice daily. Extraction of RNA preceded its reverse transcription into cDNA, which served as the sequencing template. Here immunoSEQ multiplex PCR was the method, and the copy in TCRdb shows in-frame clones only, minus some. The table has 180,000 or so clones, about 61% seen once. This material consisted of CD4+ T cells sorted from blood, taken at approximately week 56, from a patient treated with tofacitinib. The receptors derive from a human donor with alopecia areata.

CDR3: CASSSYTGGYGYTF. CDR3 in DNA: TGTGCCAGCAGTTCCTATACAGGGGGATATGGCTACACCTTC. The V and J genes are TRBV6-5 and TRBJ1-2; 8 bases are a match to TRBD1. Germline CDR1 MNHEY, CDR2 SVGAGI. With 4 bases clipped from V and 5 bases from J, the junction kept 6 bases outside the gene matches. This CDR3 comprises 14 residues.

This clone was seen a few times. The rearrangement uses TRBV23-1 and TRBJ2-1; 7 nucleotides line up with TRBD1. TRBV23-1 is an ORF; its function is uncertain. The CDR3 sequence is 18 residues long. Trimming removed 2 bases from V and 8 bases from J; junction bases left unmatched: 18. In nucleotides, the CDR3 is TGCGCCAGCAGTCAAAGGGGGCCTGGTCCAGGGGCTTTTGATGAGCAGTTCTTC. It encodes CASSQRGPGPGAFDEQFF.

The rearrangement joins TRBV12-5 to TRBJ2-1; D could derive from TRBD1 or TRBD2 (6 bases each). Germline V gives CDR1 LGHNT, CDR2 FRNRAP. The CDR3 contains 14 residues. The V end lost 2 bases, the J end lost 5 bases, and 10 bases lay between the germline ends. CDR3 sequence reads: CASGLRGLDNEQFF. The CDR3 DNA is TGTGCTAGTGGTTTGCGGGGGCTGGACAATGAGCAGTTCTTC.

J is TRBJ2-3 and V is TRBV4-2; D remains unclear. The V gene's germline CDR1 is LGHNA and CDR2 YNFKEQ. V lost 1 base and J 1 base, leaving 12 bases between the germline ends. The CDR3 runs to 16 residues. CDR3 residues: CASSQVLGSGTDTQYF. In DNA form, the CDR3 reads TGTGCCAGCAGCCAAGTTCTCGGGTCGGGCACAGATACGCAGTATTTT.

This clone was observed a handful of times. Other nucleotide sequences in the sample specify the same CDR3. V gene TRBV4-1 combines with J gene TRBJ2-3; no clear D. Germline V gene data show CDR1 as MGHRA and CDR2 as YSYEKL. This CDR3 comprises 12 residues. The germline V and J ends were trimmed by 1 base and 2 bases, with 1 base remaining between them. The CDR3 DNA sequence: TGCGCCAGCAGCCAAGTCACAGATACGCAGTATTTT. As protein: CASSQVTDTQYF.

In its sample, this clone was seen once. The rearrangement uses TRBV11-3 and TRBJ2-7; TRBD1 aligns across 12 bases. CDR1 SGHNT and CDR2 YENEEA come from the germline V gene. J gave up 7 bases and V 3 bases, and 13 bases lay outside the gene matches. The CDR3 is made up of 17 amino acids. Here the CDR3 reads CASSFTGTGGAFGEQYF. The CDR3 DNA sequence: TGTGCCAGCAGCTTTACCGGGACAGGGGGCGCGTTCGGGGAGCAGTACTTC.

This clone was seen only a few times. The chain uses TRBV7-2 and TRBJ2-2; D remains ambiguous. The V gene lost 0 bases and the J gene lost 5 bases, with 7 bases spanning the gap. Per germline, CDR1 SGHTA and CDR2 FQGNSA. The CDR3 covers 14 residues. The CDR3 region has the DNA TGTGCCAGCAGCTTAGCACGTGGTACCGGGGAGCTGTTTTTT. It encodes CASSLARGTGELFF.

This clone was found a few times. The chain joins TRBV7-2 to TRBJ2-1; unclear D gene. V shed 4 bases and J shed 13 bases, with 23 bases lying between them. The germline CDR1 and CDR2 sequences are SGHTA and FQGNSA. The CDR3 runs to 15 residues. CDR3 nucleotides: TGTGCCAGCAGCTCCCAAACTTCTGGAGTCTTTGATCAGTTCTTC. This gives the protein CASSSQTSGVFDQFF.

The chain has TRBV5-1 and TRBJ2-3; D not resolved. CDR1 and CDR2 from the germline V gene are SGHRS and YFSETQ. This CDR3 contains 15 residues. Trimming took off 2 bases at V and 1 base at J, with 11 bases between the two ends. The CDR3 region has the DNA TGCGCCAGCAGCTTACCCGGTAGTGGCACAGATACGCAGTATTTT. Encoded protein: CASSLPGSGTDTQYF.

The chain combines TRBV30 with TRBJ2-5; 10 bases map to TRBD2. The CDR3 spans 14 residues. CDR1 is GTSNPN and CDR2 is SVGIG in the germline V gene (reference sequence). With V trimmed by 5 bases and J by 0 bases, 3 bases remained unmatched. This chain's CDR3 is CAWASGGDQETQYF. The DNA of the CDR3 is TGTGCCTGGGCTAGCGGGGGAGACCAAGAGACCCAGTACTTC.